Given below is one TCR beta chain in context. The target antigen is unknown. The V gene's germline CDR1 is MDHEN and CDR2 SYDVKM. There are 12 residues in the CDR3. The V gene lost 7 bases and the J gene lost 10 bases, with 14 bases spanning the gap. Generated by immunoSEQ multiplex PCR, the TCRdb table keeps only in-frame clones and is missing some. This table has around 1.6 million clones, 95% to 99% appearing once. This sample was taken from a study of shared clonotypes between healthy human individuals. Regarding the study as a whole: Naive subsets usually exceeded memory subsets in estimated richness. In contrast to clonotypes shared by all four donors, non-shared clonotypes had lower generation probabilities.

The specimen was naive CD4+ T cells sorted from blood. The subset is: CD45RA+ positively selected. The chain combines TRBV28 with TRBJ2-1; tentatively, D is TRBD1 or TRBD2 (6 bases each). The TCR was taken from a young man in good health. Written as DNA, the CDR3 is TGTGCCAGCAAACGAGGGGGGAGCGAGCAGTTCTTC. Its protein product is CASKRGGSEQFF.